This TCR beta chain was captured in a study of T-cell memory formation after mild COVID-19. V was shortened by 0 bases and J by 6 bases, with 14 bases between the two germline ends. This CDR3 is 16 amino acids long. CDR1 LGHNA and CDR2 YSLEER come from the germline V gene. In TCRdb, the 5' RACE reads were re-called with MiXCR into one record per CDR3 protein. This repertoire shows hundreds of thousands of distinct CDR3 sequences, less than 20% found once; its top ten account for 3.5%. The source is a man aged 18 to 35 who had mild COVID-19 (a few samples of this study predate the infection). Cell type and time point are not known. This chain uses TRBV4-3 with TRBJ2-2; the D is unclear. Sample: PBMCs or a T cell subset sorted from them (not recorded which). The CDR3 DNA reads as TGCGCCAGCAGCCAAGATTTTCGGCGTGGGGCCGGGGAGCTGTTTTTT. Amino acid sequence: CASSQDFRRGAGELFF.